This T cell receptor beta chain is from a study of radiation and T cells in renal cell carcinoma. Study background: Nephrectomy followed 15 Gy stereotactic body radiation by 4 weeks.

Sequenced by immunoSEQ multiplex PCR; TCRdb stores in-frame clones only, minus some. The sample shows some 120,000 clones, approximately 80% of them seen only once. Specified time point: blood 2 weeks post-SBRT. Specified treatment: 15 Gy SBRT to primary tumor, nephrectomy 4 weeks later. This clone was recorded only once. CDR3 size: 14 residues. The ends were cut back, 3 bases at V and 2 bases at J, with 11 bases in the middle. CDR1 is MNHNS and CDR2 is SASEGT in the germline V gene. This sequence originates from an older woman with renal cell carcinoma. The genes are TRBV6-1 and TRBJ2-7; D is uncertain. The source material was blood, sampled from a patient whose treatment included radiotherapy and nephrectomy. The CDR3 DNA follows: TGTGCCAGCAGTGATTTCAACGTACCCTACGAGCAGTACTTC. Protein: CASSDFNVPYEQYF.